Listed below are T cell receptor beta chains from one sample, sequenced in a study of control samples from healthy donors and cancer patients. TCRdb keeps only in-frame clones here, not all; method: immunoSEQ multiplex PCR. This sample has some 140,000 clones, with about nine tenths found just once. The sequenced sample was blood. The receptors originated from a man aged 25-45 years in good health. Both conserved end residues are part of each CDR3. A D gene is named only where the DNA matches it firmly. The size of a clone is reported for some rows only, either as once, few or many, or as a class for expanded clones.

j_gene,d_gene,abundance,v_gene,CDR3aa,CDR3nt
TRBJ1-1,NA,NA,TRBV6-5,CASKRGGTNTEAFF,TGTGCCAGCAAGCGGGGGGGGACGAACACTGAAGCTTTCTTT
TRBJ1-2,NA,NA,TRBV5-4,CASSLQGLSYGYTF,TGTGCCAGCAGCTTACAGGGTCTTTCATATGGCTACACCTTC
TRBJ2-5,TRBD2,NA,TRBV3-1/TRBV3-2,CASSQEGGSGSCQETQYF,TGTGCCAGCAGCCAAGAGGGTGGCAGCGGGAGTTGTCAAGAGACCCAGTACTTC
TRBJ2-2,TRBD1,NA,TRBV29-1,CSVPGQGDTGELFF,TGCAGCGTCCCGGGACAGGGAGACACCGGGGAGCTGTTTTTT
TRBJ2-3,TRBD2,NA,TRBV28,CASSSTSGTDTQYF,TGTGCCAGCAGTTCCACTAGCGGCACAGATACGCAGTATTTT
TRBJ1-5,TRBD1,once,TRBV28,CASSSGQGTYQPQHF,TGTGCCAGCAGTTCCGGACAGGGGACATATCAGCCCCAGCATTTT
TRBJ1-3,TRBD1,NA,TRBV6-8,CASGTYGTGGAGNTIYF,TGTGCCAGCGGCACATACGGGACAGGGGGCGCGGGAAACACCATATATTTT
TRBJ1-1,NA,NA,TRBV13,CASSRNRNTEAFF,TGTGCCAGCAGCCGCAACAGGAACACTGAAGCTTTCTTT
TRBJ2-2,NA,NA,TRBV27,CASTLGGRNTGELFF,TGTGCCAGCACTTTGGGGGGCCGGAACACCGGGGAGCTGTTTTTT
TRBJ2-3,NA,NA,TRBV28,CASSNQGKADTQYF,TGTGCCAGCAGTAATCAAGGAAAGGCAGATACGCAGTATTTT
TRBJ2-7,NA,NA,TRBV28,CASSLGRSLPWLSMWDYEQYF,TGTGCCAGCAGTCTGGGCAGGTCATTACCCTGGCTTAGTATGTGGGACTACGAGCAGTACTTC
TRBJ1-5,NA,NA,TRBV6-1,CASSEFQPQHF,TGTGCCAGCAGTGAATTTCAGCCCCAGCATTTT
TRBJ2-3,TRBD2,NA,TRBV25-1,CASTPSGRNTDTQYF,TGTGCCAGCACCCCGAGCGGGAGAAACACAGATACGCAGTATTTT
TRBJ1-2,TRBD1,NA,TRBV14,CASSQLPQGASSGYTF,TGTGCCAGCAGCCAGCTCCCACAGGGGGCTTCCTCTGGCTACACCTTC
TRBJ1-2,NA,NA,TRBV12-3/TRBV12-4,CASSLGRNYGYTF,TGTGCCAGCAGTTTGGGCAGAAACTATGGCTACACCTTC
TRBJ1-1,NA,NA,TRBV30,CAWSADRFGAFF,TGTGCCTGGAGTGCAGACCGTTTCGGAGCTTTCTTT
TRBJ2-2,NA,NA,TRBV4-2,CASSREAIPLFPANTGELFF,TGTGCCAGCAGCCGAGAGGCTATTCCCCTATTTCCAGCGAACACCGGGGAGCTGTTTTTT
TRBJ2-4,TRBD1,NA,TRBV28,CASSSLRDRATLAKNIQYF,TGTGCCAGCAGTTCCCTCCGGGACAGGGCTACACTAGCCAAAAACATTCAGTACTTC
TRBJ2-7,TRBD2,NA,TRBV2,CASNRGLAGGTSSEQYF,TGTGCCAGCAACCGAGGACTAGCGGGAGGTACATCCAGCGAGCAGTACTTC
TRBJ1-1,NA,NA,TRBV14,CASSQVIAKNTEAFF,TGTGCCAGCAGCCAAGTTATAGCCAAGAACACTGAAGCTTTCTTT
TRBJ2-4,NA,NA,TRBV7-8,CASSIAGGRASKNIQYF,TGTGCCAGCAGCATCGCGGGCGGCAGGGCGTCCAAAAACATTCAGTACTTC
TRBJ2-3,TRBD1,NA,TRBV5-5,CASSFRDVRSRGQTDTQYF,TGTGCCAGCAGCTTTAGGGACGTGCGCTCGAGGGGGCAGACAGATACGCAGTATTTT
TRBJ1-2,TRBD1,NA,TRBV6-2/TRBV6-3,CASSYGQGFYGYTF,TGTGCCAGCAGTTACGGACAGGGTTTCTATGGCTACACCTTC
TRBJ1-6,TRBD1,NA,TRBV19,CASTYGTGESPLHF,TGTGCCAGTACCTACGGGACAGGGGAATCACCCCTCCACTTT